These 27 T cell receptor beta chains share one sample of origin, sequenced in a study of control samples from healthy donors and cancer patients. Generated by immunoSEQ multiplex PCR, the TCRdb table keeps only in-frame clones and is missing some. The table has just over 80,000 clones, over 85% seen once. The sequencing sample was made of blood. The receptor set was obtained from a man aged 45-65 years in good health.

The chain combines TRBV14 with TRBJ2-7, with D perhaps matching TRBD2 (6 bases). Trimming stripped 4 bases from V and 4 bases from J, with 17 bases between. Germline-derived CDR1 and CDR2 are SGHDN and FVKESK. CDR3 length: 15 amino acids. The CDR3 is CASSPPGAGAYEQYF. DNA for the CDR3: TGTGCCAGCAGCCCCCCGGGAGCGGGTGCATACGAGCAGTACTTC.

The chain employs TRBV24-1 and TRBJ2-2; unclear D gene. The CDR3 is 14 amino acids. With 3 bases removed from V and 3 bases from J, the gap between germline ends came to 7 bases. From germline, CDR1 is KGHDR and CDR2 SFDVKD. The CDR3: CATSDNSHTGELFF. The CDR3 DNA sequence: TGTGCCACCAGTGATAACAGCCACACCGGGGAGCTGTTTTTT.

The chain has TRBV19 and TRBJ2-7, with 8 bases identical to TRBD2. Germline V lookup: CDR1 LNHDA, CDR2 SQIVND (reference sequence). Trimming at V came to 3 bases and at J to 3 bases, leaving 4 bases not matched to a gene. The CDR3 has 14 amino acids. Here the CDR3 DNA reads TGTGCCAGTAGTATCCCGGGACTAGTCTACGAGCAGTACTTC. Translated: CASSIPGLVYEQYF.

This clone was picked up a small number of times. The chain couples TRBV25-1 to TRBJ2-2; tentatively, D is TRBD2 (5 bases). Germline loops: CDR1 MGHDK, CDR2 SYGVNS. Trimming left V 0 bases short and J 6 bases short, with 11 bases between. This CDR3 region has 15 residues. The CDR3 sequence: CASSEYPSTPGELFF. Here the CDR3 DNA reads TGTGCCAGCAGTGAATATCCTAGCACTCCCGGGGAGCTGTTTTTT.

V gene TRBV6-5 combines with J gene TRBJ1-1; unclear D gene. V was shortened by 7 bases and J by 1 base, with 13 bases between the two germline ends. Germline CDR1 is MNHEY and CDR2 is SVGAGI. There are 14 residues in the CDR3. CDR3 nucleotides: TGTGCCAGCACCCCAACCCCGGGGAACACTGAAGCTTTCTTT. It encodes CASTPTPGNTEAFF.

This sequence joins TRBV3-1 (or the pseudogene TRBV3-2) and TRBJ2-3; 13 bases are a match to TRBD2. The CDR3 has 17 residues. Trimming took 5 bases from V and 1 from J; bases not matched to a gene: 6. Germline-derived CDR1 and CDR2 are LGHDT and YNNKEL (reference sequence). The CDR3 sequence: CASSSRLAGGRTDTQYF. The CDR3, as DNA: TGTGCCAGCAGCTCCCGACTAGCGGGGGGACGCACAGATACGCAGTATTTT.

The chain uses TRBV4-1 and TRBJ1-2; 9 nucleotides match TRBD1. The CDR3 totals 19 residues. The V and J ends lost 3 bases and 3 bases, in that order; junction bases with no gene match: 17. The V gene's germline CDR1 is MGHRA and CDR2 YSYEKL. This chain's CDR3 is CASSHVLRVQGAGDYGYTF. DNA of the CDR3: TGCGCCAGCAGCCACGTACTCCGGGTACAGGGGGCCGGGGACTATGGCTACACCTTC.

The chain carries TRBV29-1 and TRBJ2-1; unclear D gene. V lost 6 bases and J 3 bases, leaving 12 bases between the germline ends. This CDR3 region has 13 residues. Germline assignment: CDR1 SQVTM and CDR2 ANQGSEA. CDR3 amino acids: CSVDHSYYNEQFF. The DNA of the CDR3 is TGCAGCGTAGACCATTCTTACTACAATGAGCAGTTCTTC.

The V call is TRBV24-1, the J call TRBJ2-5; D could derive from TRBD1 or TRBD2 (5 bases each). V lost 5 bases and J lost 10, with 13 bases in between. The germline gives CDR1 KGHDR, CDR2 SFDVKD. The CDR3 has 12 residues. CDR3 loop: CATSVGTGYQYF. CDR3 DNA sequence: TGTGCCACCAGTGTAGGGACGGGTTACCAGTACTTC.

The CDR3 DNA sequence: TGTGCCAGTGTCCGGGACAGGGCCCATCAGCCCCAGCATTTT. Amino acid sequence: CASVRDRAHQPQHF. The gene calls are TRBV19 and TRBJ1-5, with 9 bases fitting TRBD1. This CDR3 is 14 amino acids long. CDR1 and CDR2 from the germline V gene are LNHDA and SQIVND (reference sequence). V lost 8 bases and J lost 5; bases outside the gene matches: 7.

The chain links TRBV6-5 to TRBJ1-1; D is perhaps TRBD1 (6 bases). Germline V gene data show CDR1 as MNHEY and CDR2 as SVGAGI. This CDR3 region has 13 residues. Trimming removed 5 bases at V and 1 base at J, with 8 bases between. CDR3 amino acids: CASSRDKNTEAFF. In DNA form, the CDR3 reads TGTGCCAGCAGTCGGGACAAGAACACTGAAGCTTTCTTT.

This rearrangement joins TRBV18 to TRBJ1-4, with D possibly being TRBD1 (5 bases). V was clipped by 4 bases and J by 8 bases, with 20 bases between them. The CDR3 length is 16 residues. CDR1 is KGHSH, CDR2 LQKENI, per germline. This CDR3 is CASSRNSGRVNEKLFF. Written as DNA, the CDR3 is TGTGCCAGCTCACGTAATTCCGGCAGGGTGAACGAAAAACTGTTTTTT.

The gene calls are TRBV15 and TRBJ1-5; D might be TRBD1 (5 bases). Germline V gene data show CDR1 as LNHNV and CDR2 as YYDKDF (reference sequence). The V end was cut by 6 bases, the J end by 5 bases, with 14 bases between. The CDR3 extends over 14 amino acids. CDR3 loop: CATSVGGGYQPQHF. In DNA, the CDR3 is TGTGCCACCAGTGTCGGGGGAGGTTATCAGCCCCAGCATTTT.

This chain connects TRBV7-8 to TRBJ1-2; TRBD1 might be the D (6 bases). The V gene's germline CDR1 is SGHVS and CDR2 FQNEAQ. V gave up 8 bases and J gave up 0 bases, with 10 bases separating them. The CDR3 loop spans 13 amino acids. This CDR3 is CASAGAPNYGYTF. The CDR3 DNA is TGTGCCAGCGCAGGGGCGCCTAACTATGGCTACACCTTC. Full variable domain (missing parts from reference TRBV7-8 and TRBJ1-2): GAGVSQSPRYKVAKRGQDVALRCDPISGHVSLFWYQQALGQGPEFLTYFQNEAQLDKSGLPSDRFFAERPEGSVSTLKIQRTQQEDSAVYLCASAGAPNYGYTFGSGTRLTVV.

This clone has only one observation. The chain recombines TRBV3-1 (or the pseudogene TRBV3-2) with TRBJ2-5; D is tentatively TRBD1 or TRBD2 (5 bases each). V was clipped by 0 bases and J by 3 bases, with 8 bases between them. The CDR3 consists of 14 residues. Germline CDR1 and CDR2: LGHDT and YNNKEL (reference sequence). This chain's CDR3 is CASSQEGTEETQYF. CDR3 DNA sequence: TGTGCCAGCAGCCAAGAAGGGACCGAAGAGACCCAGTACTTC.

CDR3 protein: CASSSGQYQETQYF. The DNA for the CDR3 is TGCGCCAGCAGCTCGGGACAGTACCAAGAGACCCAGTACTTC. This sequence joins TRBV5-1 and TRBJ2-5; 7 bases agree with TRBD1. From germline, CDR1 is SGHRS and CDR2 YFSETQ. This CDR3 is 14 amino acids long. The J segment lost 0 bases and the V segment lost 3 bases, leaving 2 bases of the junction unmatched.

J is TRBJ1-4 and V is TRBV7-8; D is uncertain. The CDR3 is 15 amino acids. In germline, CDR1 is SGHVS, CDR2 FQNEAQ. V was shortened by 1 base and J by 6 bases, with 12 bases between the two germline ends. CDR3 sequence (DNA): TGTGCCAGCAGCTTAGGATTGGGAGGCCATGAAAAACTGTTTTTT. Amino acid sequence: CASSLGLGGHEKLFF.

The chain employs TRBV5-6 and TRBJ2-3, with 10 bases identical to TRBD2. The ends lost 4 bases at V and 0 bases at J; junction bases unmatched: 8. CDR3 size: 17 residues. Germline CDR1 reads SGHDT; CDR2 reads YYEEEE. The CDR3 region is CASSRPLLAGSTDTQYF. CDR3 DNA sequence: TGTGCCAGCAGCCGTCCCCTACTAGCGGGGAGCACAGATACGCAGTATTTT.

J is TRBJ2-1 and V is TRBV15, with D perhaps matching TRBD2 (7 bases). V shed 0 bases and J shed 4 bases, with 16 bases lying between them. This CDR3 comprises 17 residues. Germline V gene lookup returns CDR1 LNHNV and CDR2 YYDKDF (reference sequence). The CDR3 DNA sequence: TGTGCCACCAGCAGAGAACCCGGCGGGGGCCCTTACAATGAGCAGTTCTTC. The encoded protein is CATSREPGGGPYNEQFF.

Note on this clone: In the same sample, other DNA sequences code for this CDR3. The V and J genes are TRBV7-3 and TRBJ2-3; 8 bases match TRBD2. The CDR3 has 15 residues. The junction had 3 bases not matched to a gene; V was cut back by 1 base and J by 3 bases. Looked up from germline, CDR1 is SGHTA and CDR2 is FQGTGA. The CDR3 spells CASSLSGGPTDTQYF. The CDR3 region has the DNA TGTGCCAGCAGCTTAAGCGGGGGGCCGACAGATACGCAGTATTTT.

This chain joins TRBV7-9 and TRBJ2-5, with 12 positions matching TRBD2. The V gene end was trimmed by 5 bases and the J gene end by 5 bases; junction bases not matched to a gene: 6. Germline V gene sequence: CDR1 SEHNR, CDR2 FQNEAQ (reference sequence). This CDR3 spans 15 amino acids. This CDR3 is CASSPRLAGEETQYF. CDR3 nucleotide sequence: TGTGCCAGCAGCCCAAGACTAGCGGGGGAGGAGACCCAGTACTTC.

This chain joins TRBV11-3 and TRBJ2-1, with 8 nucleotides matching TRBD1. The CDR3 is made up of 15 amino acids. CDR1 and CDR2 (germline): SGHNT, YENEEA. V was clipped by 5 bases and J by 6 bases; unmatched bases: 9. The DNA for the CDR3 is TGTGCCAGCAGCCTCCGGGGTACAGGGGGCAATGAGCAGTTCTTC. Its translation: CASSLRGTGGNEQFF.

The chain has TRBV7-6 and TRBJ2-2, with TRBD2 identical over 11 bases. The trim removed 2 bases at V and 3 bases at J, leaving 8 bases unmatched. Germline CDR1 SGHVS, CDR2 FNYEAQ. The CDR3 length is 18 residues. This CDR3 reads CASSLLAGGQSHTGELFF. The CDR3 coding sequence is TGTGCCAGCAGCTTATTAGCGGGGGGGCAGTCGCACACCGGGGAGCTGTTTTTT.

As concerns this clone: Other DNA sequences within the sample encode an identical CDR3. V and J are TRBV6-5 and TRBJ1-4; 7 bases align to TRBD1. From germline, CDR1 is MNHEY and CDR2 SVGAGI. V lost 6 bases, J lost 5 bases, and 6 bases stayed unmatched. The CDR3 is made up of 14 amino acids. The chain's CDR3 is CASSLTGTNEKLFF. The CDR3, as DNA: TGTGCCAGCAGCCTGACAGGGACAAATGAAAAACTGTTTTTT.

The chain carries TRBV2 and TRBJ1-1; D is unclear. V was pared by 4 bases and J by 7 bases, with 13 bases between. CDR1 is SNHLY and CDR2 is FYNNEI in the germline V gene. The CDR3 spans 13 residues. CDR3 in DNA: TGTGCCAGCAGTGGCGGGCAGGCTATTGAAGCTTTCTTT. Translated, it gives CASSGGQAIEAFF. The full variable domain, with the rest looked up from reference TRBV2 and TRBJ1-1, is EPEVTQTPSHQVTQMGQEVILRCVPISNHLYFYWYRQILGQKVEFLVSFYNNEISEKSEIFDDQFSVERPDGSNFTLKIRSTKLEDSAMYFCASSGGQAIEAFFGQGTRLTVV.

The V gene is TRBV19, the J gene TRBJ2-7; 9 nucleotides align to TRBD1. Germline CDR1 reads LNHDA; CDR2 reads SQIVND (reference sequence). The CDR3 length is 16 residues. J gave up 0 bases and V 4 bases, and 7 bases lay outside the gene matches. CDR3 sequence (DNA): TGTGCCAGTAGTAATTCCGGGACAGGGAGCTCCTACGAGCAGTACTTC. This translates into CASSNSGTGSSYEQYF.

This chain uses TRBV7-9 with TRBJ2-3; D is uncertain. V was cut by 0 bases and J by 2 bases, with 9 bases left in between. CDR3 length: 15 amino acids. Germline loops: CDR1 SEHNR, CDR2 FQNEAQ (reference sequence). CDR3 sequence: CASSLAGPYTDTQYF. The CDR3 coding sequence is TGTGCCAGCAGCTTAGCCGGACCATACACAGATACGCAGTATTTT.